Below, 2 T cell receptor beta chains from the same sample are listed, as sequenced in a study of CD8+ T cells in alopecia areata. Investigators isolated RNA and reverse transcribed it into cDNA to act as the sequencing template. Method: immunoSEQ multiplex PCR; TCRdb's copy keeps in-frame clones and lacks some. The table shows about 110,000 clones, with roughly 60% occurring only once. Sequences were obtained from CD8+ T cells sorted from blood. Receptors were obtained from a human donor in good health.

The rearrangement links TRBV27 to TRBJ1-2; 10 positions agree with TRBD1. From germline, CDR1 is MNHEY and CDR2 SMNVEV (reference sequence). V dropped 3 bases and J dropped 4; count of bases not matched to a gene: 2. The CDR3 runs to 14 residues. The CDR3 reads CASSLGTGVYGYTF. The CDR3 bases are TGTGCCAGCAGTTTGGGGACAGGGGTCTATGGCTACACCTTC.

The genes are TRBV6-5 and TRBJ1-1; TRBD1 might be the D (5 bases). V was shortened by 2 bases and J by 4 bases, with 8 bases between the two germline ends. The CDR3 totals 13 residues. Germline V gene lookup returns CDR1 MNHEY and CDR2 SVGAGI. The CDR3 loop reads CASSYGRATEAFF. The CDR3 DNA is TGTGCCAGCAGTTACGGCAGGGCCACTGAAGCTTTCTTT.